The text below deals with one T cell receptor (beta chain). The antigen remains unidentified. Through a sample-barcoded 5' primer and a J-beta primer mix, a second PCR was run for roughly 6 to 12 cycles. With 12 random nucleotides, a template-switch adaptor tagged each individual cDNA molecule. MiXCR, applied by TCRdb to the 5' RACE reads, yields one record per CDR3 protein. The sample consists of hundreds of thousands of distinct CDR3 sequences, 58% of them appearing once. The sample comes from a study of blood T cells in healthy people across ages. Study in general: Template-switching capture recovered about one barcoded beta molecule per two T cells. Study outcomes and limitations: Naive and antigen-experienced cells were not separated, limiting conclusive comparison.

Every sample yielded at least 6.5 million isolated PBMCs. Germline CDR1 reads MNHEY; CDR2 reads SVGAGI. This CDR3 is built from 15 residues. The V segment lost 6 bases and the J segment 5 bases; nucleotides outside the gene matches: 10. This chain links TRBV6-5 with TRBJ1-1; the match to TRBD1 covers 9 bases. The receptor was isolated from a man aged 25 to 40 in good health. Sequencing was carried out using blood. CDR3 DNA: TGTGCCAGCAGAAACTGGGGGACAGGGAATACTGAAGCTTTCTTT. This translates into CASRNWGTGNTEAFF.